This TCR beta chain came from a study of CD8 T cells in Susac syndrome. Trimming removed 1 base from V and 0 bases from J, with 7 bases in between. The CDR3 spans 14 residues. Random hexamers were used to reverse transcribe roughly 0.5 to 1 ug of RNA. Amplification of TCR beta CDR3 spanned 54 Vbeta and 13 Jbeta via immunoSEQ multiplex PCR. TCRdb passed the immunoSEQ multiplex PCR reads through MiXCR, listing each CDR3 protein once. The data contain 170,000 or so distinct CDR3 sequences, 93% of them seen just once; the ten biggest clones take up roughly 0.1%. The chain links TRBV12-3 or TRBV12-4 to TRBJ2-7; D unclear. The material sequenced was CD4+ T cells from PBMCs. The sequence was obtained from a human donor with multiple sclerosis. The CDR3 protein is CASSLGSSSYEQYF. In DNA form, the CDR3 reads TGTGCCAGCAGTTTAGGGTCGAGCTCCTACGAGCAGTACTTC.